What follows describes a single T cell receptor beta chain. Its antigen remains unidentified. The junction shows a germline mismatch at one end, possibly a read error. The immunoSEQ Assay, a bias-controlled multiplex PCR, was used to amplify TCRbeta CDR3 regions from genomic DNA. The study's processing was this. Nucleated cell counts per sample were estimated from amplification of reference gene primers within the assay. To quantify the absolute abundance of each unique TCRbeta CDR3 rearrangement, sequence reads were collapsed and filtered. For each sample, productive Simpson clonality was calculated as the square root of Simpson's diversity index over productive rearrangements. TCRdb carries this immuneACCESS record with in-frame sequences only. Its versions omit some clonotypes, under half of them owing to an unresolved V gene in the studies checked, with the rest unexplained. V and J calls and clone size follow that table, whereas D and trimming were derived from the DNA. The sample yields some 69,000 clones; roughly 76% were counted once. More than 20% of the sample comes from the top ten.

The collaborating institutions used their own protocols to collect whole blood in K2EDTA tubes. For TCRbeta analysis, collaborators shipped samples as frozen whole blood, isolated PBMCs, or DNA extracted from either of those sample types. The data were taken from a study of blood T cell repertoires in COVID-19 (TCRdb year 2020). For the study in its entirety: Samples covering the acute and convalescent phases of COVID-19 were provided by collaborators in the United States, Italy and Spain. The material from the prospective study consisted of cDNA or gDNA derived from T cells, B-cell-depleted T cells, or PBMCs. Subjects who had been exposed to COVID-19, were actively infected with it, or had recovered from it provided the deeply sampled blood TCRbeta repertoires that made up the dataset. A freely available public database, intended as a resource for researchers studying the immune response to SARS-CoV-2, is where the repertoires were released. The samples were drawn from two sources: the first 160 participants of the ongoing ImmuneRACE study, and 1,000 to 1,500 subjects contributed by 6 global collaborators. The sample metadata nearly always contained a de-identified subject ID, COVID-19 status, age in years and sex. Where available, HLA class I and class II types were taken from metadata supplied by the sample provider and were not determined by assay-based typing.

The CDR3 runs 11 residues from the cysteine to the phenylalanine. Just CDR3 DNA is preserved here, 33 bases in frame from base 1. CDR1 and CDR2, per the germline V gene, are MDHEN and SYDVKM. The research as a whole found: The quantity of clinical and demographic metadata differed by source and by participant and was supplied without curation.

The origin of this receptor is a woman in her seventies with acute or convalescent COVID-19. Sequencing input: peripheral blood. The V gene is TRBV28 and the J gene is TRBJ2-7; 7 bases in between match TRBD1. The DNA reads TGTGCCAGCACCCGAGGACAGGACGCCTTCTTC. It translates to CASTRGQDAFF.